The 19 T cell receptor beta chains presented below share a single source sample, sequenced in a study of cytomegalovirus exposure and HLA in healthy donors (dated by TCRdb to about 2017). The method behind the library was the immunoSEQ multiplex PCR assay. For the multiplex PCR, a mixture combining 60 forward primers for TCR Vbeta segments and 13 reverse primers for TCR Jbeta segments was used. TCRdb carries this immuneACCESS record with in-frame sequences only. Its versions omit some clonotypes, under half of them owing to an unresolved V gene in the studies checked, with the rest unexplained. The sample table contains 65,000 to 85,000 clones; only one count was recorded for more than 60% of them. The top ten clonotypes cover 2.5% to 3% of the sample. The specimen sequenced was PBMCs. These receptors were obtained from a man aged 50 to 59 in good health and CMV-seropositive.

The genes are TRBV7-6 and TRBJ1-2; 11 bases agree with TRBD1. Trimming took 6 bases from V and 4 from J; bases not matched to a gene: 16. The CDR3 totals 18 residues. Germline V lookup: CDR1 SGHVS, CDR2 FNYEAQ. The CDR3 DNA is TGTGCCAGCAGTTCAGCCGGGACAGGGGGTCTGGACCTCTATGGCTACACCTTC. It specifies CASSSAGTGGLDLYGYTF.

The chain uses TRBV5-1 and TRBJ2-7; 9 nucleotides agree with TRBD1. Germline lookup yields CDR1 SGHRS and CDR2 YFSETQ. The CDR3 is 14 residues long. V gave up 1 base and J gave up 6 bases; unmatched junction bases: 5. The CDR3, as DNA: TGCGCCAGCAGCTTGCGGGACAGGGTCCCCGAGCAGTACTTC. Translation gives CASSLRDRVPEQYF.

The chain employs TRBV5-6 and TRBJ2-7; TRBD1 might be the D (5 bases). This CDR3 has 15 amino acids. Looked up from germline, CDR1 is SGHDT and CDR2 is YYEEEE. Trimming pared 1 base from V and 4 bases from J, leaving 15 bases between. CDR3 coding DNA: TGTGCCAGCAGCTTGAGGGGCAGAGACCTATACGAGCAGTACTTC. It specifies CASSLRGRDLYEQYF.

This chain's CDR3 is CASSKREGETQYF. CDR3 nucleotide sequence: TGTGCCAGCAGTAAACGGGAGGGAGAGACCCAGTACTTC. The chain combines TRBV27 with TRBJ2-5, with 8 bases fitting TRBD2. The V segment lost 5 bases and the J segment 4 bases; nucleotides outside the gene matches: 3. The CDR3 is 13 residues long. Germline CDR1 and CDR2: MNHEY and SMNVEV (reference sequence).

This chain links TRBV6-4 with TRBJ2-3; a weak D match, TRBD2 (5 bases). Germline V gene data show CDR1 as MRHNA and CDR2 as SNTAGT. The CDR3 has 17 residues. Trimming shortened V by 8 bases and J by 3 bases, and 24 bases separated the two germline ends. CDR3 loop: CASPGEGSGGLTDTQYF. CDR3 bases: TGTGCCAGCCCTGGAGAAGGCAGCGGAGGACTTACAGATACGCAGTATTTT.

In the case of this clone: At one boundary the junction diverges from the germline segment, which might be a read error. CDR3 amino acids: CSSSPDRVPFF. DNA of the CDR3: TGTTCCAGCAGCCCGGACAGGGTTCCGTTCTTC. J is TRBJ2-1 and V is TRBV7-9; 8 nucleotides align to TRBD1. Germline V CDR1 and CDR2: SEHNR, FQNEAQ (reference sequence). This CDR3 is 11 amino acids long.

This clone was detected only a few times. Without the conserved terminal phenylalanine or tryptophan, this CDR3 likely stems from a read error. No DNA is shown, since the ends of the CDR3 on it are uncertain; the CDR3 is the one TCRdb lists. The gene calls are TRBV7-6 and TRBJ2-7; no DNA check was done on the table's D call, TRBD1. The CDR3 adds up to 13 amino acids, both ends counted. CDR1 and CDR2 (germline): SGHVS, FNYEAQ. CDR3 sequence reads: CASSLGSRDKLSL.

The J gene is TRBJ2-1, the V gene TRBV11-3; 8 bases align to TRBD1. Unmatched junction bases numbered 9, after V lost 0 bases and J lost 5 bases. Germline assignment: CDR1 SGHNT and CDR2 YENEEA. There are 17 residues in the CDR3. CDR3 sequence reads: CASSLDADRAGNNEQFF. The CDR3 DNA is TGTGCCAGCAGCTTAGATGCGGACAGGGCGGGGAACAATGAGCAGTTCTTC.

V usage is TRBV19 and J usage is TRBJ2-1; tentative D call: TRBD1 (8 bases). The CDR3 is 13 amino acids. V was clipped by 7 bases and J by 9 bases, with 16 bases between them. CDR1 LNHDA and CDR2 SQIVND come from the germline V gene (reference sequence). As DNA, the CDR3 is TGTGCCAGTACCTTTACAGGGGGGGCTGAGCAGTTCTTC. This encodes CASTFTGGAEQFF.

This clone was recorded only once. This chain uses TRBV7-8 with TRBJ2-5, with 13 positions matching TRBD2. CDR3 length: 18 residues. Germline V CDR1 and CDR2: SGHVS, FQNEAQ. V trimming: 0 bases; J trimming: 5 bases; junction bases outside the gene matches: 9. CDR3 loop: CASSLARTSGRLLETQYF. CDR3 nucleotide sequence: TGTGCCAGCAGCTTAGCCCGGACTAGCGGGAGATTGTTGGAGACCCAGTACTTC.

The chain is built from TRBV27 and TRBJ2-7, with a possible D match to TRBD1 (6 bases). The CDR3 is made up of 13 amino acids. Germline CDR1 reads MNHEY; CDR2 reads SMNVEV (reference sequence). Between the trimmed V and J ends, which lost 4 bases and 3 bases, there was a span of 10 bases. CDR3 in amino acids: CASSYGQRYEQYF. In DNA form, the CDR3 reads TGTGCCAGCAGTTACGGACAGCGCTACGAGCAGTACTTC.

The chain couples TRBV5-4 to TRBJ2-3; D possibly corresponds to TRBD1 (5 bases). Trimming shortened V by 5 bases and J by 2 bases, and 21 bases separated the two germline ends. CDR1 and CDR2 (germline): SGHNT, YYREEE (reference sequence). This CDR3 region has 17 residues. The CDR3: CASSRQGADFFTDTQYF. The CDR3 DNA follows: TGTGCCAGCAGTCGTCAGGGTGCCGATTTTTTCACAGATACGCAGTATTTT.

The chain recombines TRBV7-3 with TRBJ2-1; D gene uncertain. Trimming took off 5 bases at V and 8 bases at J, with 19 bases between the two ends. This CDR3 has 15 residues. Germline V lookup: CDR1 SGHTA, CDR2 FQGTGA. The CDR3 loop reads CASSPPGPAADEQFF. CDR3 DNA: TGTGCCAGCAGCCCCCCCGGTCCCGCGGCAGATGAGCAGTTCTTC.

The chain combines TRBV27 with TRBJ2-7; 7 positions match TRBD2. Germline assignment: CDR1 MNHEY and CDR2 SMNVEV (reference sequence). The CDR3 covers 15 residues. V shed 6 bases, J shed 5 bases, and the junction held 13 bases outside the gene matches. Here the CDR3 reads CASSTLIGRFHEQYF. The CDR3 DNA reads TGTGCCAGCAGCACCCTTATCGGGAGGTTCCACGAGCAGTACTTC.

The CDR3 region is CASAPGGYNEQFF. The DNA for the CDR3 is TGTGCCAGCGCCCCCGGCGGCTACAATGAGCAGTTCTTC. This rearrangement joins TRBV11-3 to TRBJ2-1, with D uncertain. From germline, CDR1 is SGHNT and CDR2 YENEEA. This CDR3 spans 13 amino acids. V was trimmed by 8 bases and J by 3 bases, leaving 11 bases between them.

Only a few counts were recorded for this clone. This chain connects TRBV6-1 to TRBJ1-2; 10 bases are a match to TRBD1. V lost 6 bases and J lost 6; bases outside the gene matches: 10. Germline V gene lookup returns CDR1 MNHNS and CDR2 SASEGT. This CDR3 region has 15 residues. The CDR3 nucleotides read TGTGCCAGCAGACCGGGACAGGGGCAGAAGGATGGCTACACCTTC. Protein: CASRPGQGQKDGYTF.

This chain joins TRBV29-1 and TRBJ2-7, with TRBD2 matching 14 bases. The V and J ends lost 7 bases and 4 bases, in that order; junction bases with no gene match: 6. This CDR3 region has 14 residues. Per germline, CDR1 SQVTM and CDR2 ANQGSEA. CDR3 amino acids: CSAGTSGSGYEQYF. The CDR3 region has the DNA TGCAGCGCTGGGACTAGCGGGAGCGGGTACGAGCAGTACTTC.

The V gene is TRBV2, the J gene TRBJ2-1; 13 bases fit TRBD2. This CDR3 spans 16 amino acids. Germline V gene sequence: CDR1 SNHLY, CDR2 FYNNEI. Trimming cost V 6 bases and J 10 bases; bases outside gene matches: 12. This CDR3 is CASRVGLAGVSGEQFF. The CDR3, as DNA: TGTGCCAGCAGGGTAGGACTAGCGGGAGTCAGTGGGGAGCAGTTCTTC.

Only one count was recorded for this clone. V usage is TRBV5-1 and J usage is TRBJ1-1; D remains unclear. The V end was cut by 2 bases, the J end by 4 bases, with 15 bases between. CDR1 and CDR2 from the germline V gene are SGHRS and YFSETQ. The CDR3 has 15 residues. The CDR3 nucleotides read TGCGCCAGCAGCTTATACGGGGATCTGGGCACTGAAGCTTTCTTT. Amino acid sequence: CASSLYGDLGTEAFF.